This T cell receptor (beta chain) is from a study of breast tumors, draining lymph nodes, adjacent tissues. This clonotype came up many times. V lost 0 bases, J lost 2 bases, and 4 bases stayed unmatched. The CDR3 extends over 14 amino acids. CDR1 is SQVTM, CDR2 ANQGSEA, per germline. Breast cancer patients provided tissue from their axillary draining lymph nodes. MiXCR, run by TCRdb on the multiplex PCR reads, gives a single entry per CDR3 protein. The sample lists fewer than 150,000 distinct CDR3 sequences, 21% occurring once. Material: axillary lymph node tissue. The chain links TRBV29-1 to TRBJ2-7; 7 nucleotides match TRBD1. The receptor was derived from a female donor with breast cancer. Some clones in this sample may be carry-over from other donors' samples. Here the CDR3 DNA reads TGCAGCGTTGAAGATGGGCAGGGGGCCTACGAGCAGTACTTC. Translation gives CSVEDGQGAYEQYF.